This note documents a single TCR beta chain sequence. The antigen is unknown. The J segment lost 7 bases and the V segment lost 4 bases, leaving 8 bases of the junction unmatched. Per germline, CDR1 PRHDT and CDR2 FYEKMQ (reference sequence). This CDR3 contains 15 residues. The record originates from a study of cytomegalovirus exposure and HLA in healthy donors. Notes on the study in general: Earlier analysis yielded a pattern in which most TCR beta V segments were productive about 87% or about 30% of the time.

Use of 60 Vbeta and 13 Jbeta primers characterized the PCR. Sequenced by immunoSEQ multiplex PCR; TCRdb stores in-frame clones only, minus some. The sample has 160,000 or so clones, 80% to 85% seen once; the top ten hold about 3.8%. The receptor was derived from a man aged 50-59 years in good health and CMV-seropositive. The rearrangement joins TRBV13 to TRBJ2-2; 8 nucleotides agree with TRBD2. The sequenced sample was PBMCs. CDR3 in DNA: TGTGCCAGCAGCTCCGGGGGGGGCGTTAACGGGGAGCTGTTTTTT. Its protein is CASSSGGGVNGELFF.